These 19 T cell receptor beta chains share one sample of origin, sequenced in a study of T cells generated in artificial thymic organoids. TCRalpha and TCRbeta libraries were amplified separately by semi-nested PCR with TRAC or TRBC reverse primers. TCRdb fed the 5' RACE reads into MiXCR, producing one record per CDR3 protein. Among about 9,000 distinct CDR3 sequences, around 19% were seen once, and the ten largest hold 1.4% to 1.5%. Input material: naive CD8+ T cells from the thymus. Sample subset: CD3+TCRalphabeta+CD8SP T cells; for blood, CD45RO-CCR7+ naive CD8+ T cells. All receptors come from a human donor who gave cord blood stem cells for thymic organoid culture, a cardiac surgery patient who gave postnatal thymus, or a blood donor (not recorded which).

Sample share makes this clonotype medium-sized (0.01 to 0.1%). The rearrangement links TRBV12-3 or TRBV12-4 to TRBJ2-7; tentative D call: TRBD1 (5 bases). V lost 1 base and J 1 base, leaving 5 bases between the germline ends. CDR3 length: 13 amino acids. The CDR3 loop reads CASSLGTSYEQYF. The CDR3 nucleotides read TGTGCCAGCAGTTTAGGGACATCCTACGAGCAGTACTTC.

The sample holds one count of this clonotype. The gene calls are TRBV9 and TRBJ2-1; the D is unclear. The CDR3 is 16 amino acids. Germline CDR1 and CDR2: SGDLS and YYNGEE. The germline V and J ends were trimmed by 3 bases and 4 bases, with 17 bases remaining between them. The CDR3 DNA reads TGTGCCAGCAGCGGTCCCCGGAGCCTTCCGTACAATGAGCAGTTCTTC. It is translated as CASSGPRSLPYNEQFF.

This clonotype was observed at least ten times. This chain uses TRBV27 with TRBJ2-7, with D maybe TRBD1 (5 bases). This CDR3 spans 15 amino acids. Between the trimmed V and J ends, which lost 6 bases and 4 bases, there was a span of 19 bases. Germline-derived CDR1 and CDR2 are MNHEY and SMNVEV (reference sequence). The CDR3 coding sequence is TGTGCCAGCAGCCGATCCCCTCTTGACAGATACGAGCAGTACTTC. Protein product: CASSRSPLDRYEQYF.

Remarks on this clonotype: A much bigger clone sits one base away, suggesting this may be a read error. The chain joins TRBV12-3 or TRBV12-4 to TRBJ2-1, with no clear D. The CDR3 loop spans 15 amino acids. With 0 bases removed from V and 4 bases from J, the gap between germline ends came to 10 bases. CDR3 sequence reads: CASSLAVGPYNEQFF. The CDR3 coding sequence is TGTGCCAGCAGTTTAGCGGTAGGGCCTTACAATGAGCAGTTCTTC.

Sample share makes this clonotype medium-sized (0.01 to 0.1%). In nucleotides, the CDR3 is TGTGCCAGCAGCCTGAAACCTAGCCTGGGGGTAACATATGAGCAGTTCTTC. Its protein product is CASSLKPSLGVTYEQFF. This chain connects TRBV5-5 to TRBJ2-1, with D perhaps given as TRBD1 or TRBD2 (5 bases each). Germline V gene lookup returns CDR1 SGHKS and CDR2 YYEKEE (reference sequence). The CDR3 has 17 residues. With 4 bases removed from V and 8 bases from J, the gap between germline ends came to 25 bases.

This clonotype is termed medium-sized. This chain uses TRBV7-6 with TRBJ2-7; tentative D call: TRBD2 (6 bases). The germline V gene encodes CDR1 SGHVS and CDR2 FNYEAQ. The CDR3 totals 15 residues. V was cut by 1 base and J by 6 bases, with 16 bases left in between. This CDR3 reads CASSLEAGRALEQYF. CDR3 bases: TGTGCCAGCAGCTTAGAAGCGGGCAGGGCTCTCGAGCAGTACTTC.

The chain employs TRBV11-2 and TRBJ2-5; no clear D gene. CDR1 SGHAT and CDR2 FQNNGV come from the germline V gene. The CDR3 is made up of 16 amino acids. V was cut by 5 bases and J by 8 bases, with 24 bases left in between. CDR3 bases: TGTGCCAGCAGCCAAAAACGTTTGGAGCCCGATTGTACCCAGTACTTC. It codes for CASSQKRLEPDCTQYF.

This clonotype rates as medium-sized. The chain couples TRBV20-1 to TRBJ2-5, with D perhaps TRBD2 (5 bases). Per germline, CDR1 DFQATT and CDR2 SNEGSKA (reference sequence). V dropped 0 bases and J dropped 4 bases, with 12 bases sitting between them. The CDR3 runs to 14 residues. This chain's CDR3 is CSARDRELLETQYF. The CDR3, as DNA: TGCAGTGCTAGAGATAGGGAGCTCCTAGAGACCCAGTACTTC.

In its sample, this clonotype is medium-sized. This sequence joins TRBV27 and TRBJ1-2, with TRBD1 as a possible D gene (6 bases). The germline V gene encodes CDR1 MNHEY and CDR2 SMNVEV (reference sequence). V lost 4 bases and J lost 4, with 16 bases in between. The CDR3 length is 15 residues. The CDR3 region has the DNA TGTGCCAGCAGTTCCCACAGGGATGGTGGCTATGGCTACACCTTC. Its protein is CASSSHRDGGYGYTF.

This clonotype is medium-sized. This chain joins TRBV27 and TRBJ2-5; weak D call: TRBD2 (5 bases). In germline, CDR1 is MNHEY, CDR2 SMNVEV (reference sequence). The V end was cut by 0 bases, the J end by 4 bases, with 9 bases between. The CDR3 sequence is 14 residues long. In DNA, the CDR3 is TGTGCCAGCAGTTTATCGCCAGGAGGAGAGACCCAGTACTTC. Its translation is CASSLSPGGETQYF.

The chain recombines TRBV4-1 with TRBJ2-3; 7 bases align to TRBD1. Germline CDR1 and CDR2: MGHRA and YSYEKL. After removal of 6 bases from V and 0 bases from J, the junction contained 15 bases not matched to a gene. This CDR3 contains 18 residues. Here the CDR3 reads CASRRTRGRTASTDTQYF. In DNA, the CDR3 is TGCGCCAGCAGACGCACAAGGGGGCGAACCGCTAGCACAGATACGCAGTATTTT.

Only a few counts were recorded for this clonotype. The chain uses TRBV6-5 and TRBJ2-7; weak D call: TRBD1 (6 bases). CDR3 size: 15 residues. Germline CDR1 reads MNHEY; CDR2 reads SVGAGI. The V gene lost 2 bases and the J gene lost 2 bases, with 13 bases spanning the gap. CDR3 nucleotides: TGTGCCAGCAGTTACGGGGACATGGTTGCCTACGAGCAGTACTTC. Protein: CASSYGDMVAYEQYF.

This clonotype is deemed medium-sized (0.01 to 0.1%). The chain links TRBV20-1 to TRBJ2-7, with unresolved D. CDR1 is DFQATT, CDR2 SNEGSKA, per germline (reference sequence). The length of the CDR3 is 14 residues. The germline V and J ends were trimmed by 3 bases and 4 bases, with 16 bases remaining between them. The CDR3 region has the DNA TGCAGTGCTAGTCGGACCCCCTTATCATACGAGCAGTACTTC. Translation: CSASRTPLSYEQYF.

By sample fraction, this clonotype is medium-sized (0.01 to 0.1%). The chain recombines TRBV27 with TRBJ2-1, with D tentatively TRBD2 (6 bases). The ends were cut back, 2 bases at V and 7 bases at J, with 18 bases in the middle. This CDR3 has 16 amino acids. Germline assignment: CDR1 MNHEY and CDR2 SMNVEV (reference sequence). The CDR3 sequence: CASSLIQGRLANEQFF. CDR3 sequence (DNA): TGTGCCAGCAGTTTAATCCAGGGTCGGCTAGCGAATGAGCAGTTCTTC.

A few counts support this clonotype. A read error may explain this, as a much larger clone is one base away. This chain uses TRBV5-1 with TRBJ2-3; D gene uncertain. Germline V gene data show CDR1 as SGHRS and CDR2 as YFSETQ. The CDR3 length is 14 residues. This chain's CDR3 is CASSQVSPLDTLYF. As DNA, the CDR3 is TGCGCCAGCAGCCAAGTTTCCCCCCTGGATACGCTGTATTTT. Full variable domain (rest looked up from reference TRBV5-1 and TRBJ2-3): KAGVTQTPRYLIKTRGQQVTLSCSPISGHRSVSWYQQTPGQGLQFLFEYFSETQRNKGNFPGRFSGRQFSNSRSEMNVSTLELGDSALYLCASSQVSPLDTLYFGPGTRLTVL.

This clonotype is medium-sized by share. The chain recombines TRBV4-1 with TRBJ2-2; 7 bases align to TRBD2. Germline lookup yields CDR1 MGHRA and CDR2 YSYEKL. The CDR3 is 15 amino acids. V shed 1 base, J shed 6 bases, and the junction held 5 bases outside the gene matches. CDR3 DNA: TGCGCCAGCAGCCAAGCTCCGGGGGGAGCCGGGGAGCTGTTTTTT. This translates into CASSQAPGGAGELFF.

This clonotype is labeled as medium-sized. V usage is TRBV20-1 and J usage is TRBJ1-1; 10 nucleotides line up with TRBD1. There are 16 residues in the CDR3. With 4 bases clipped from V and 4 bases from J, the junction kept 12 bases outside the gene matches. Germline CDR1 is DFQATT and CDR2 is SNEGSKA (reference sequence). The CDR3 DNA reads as TGCAGTGCTATTGGCCCGACAGGGGGCGTAGGCACTGAAGCTTTCTTT. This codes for CSAIGPTGGVGTEAFF.

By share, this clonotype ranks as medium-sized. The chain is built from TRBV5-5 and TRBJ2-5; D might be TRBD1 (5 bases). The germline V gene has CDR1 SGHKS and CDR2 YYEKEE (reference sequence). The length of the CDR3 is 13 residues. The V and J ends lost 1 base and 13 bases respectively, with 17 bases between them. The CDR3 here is CASSLNGADLTYF. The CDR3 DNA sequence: TGTGCCAGCAGCTTGAATGGGGCGGATCTAACGTACTTC.

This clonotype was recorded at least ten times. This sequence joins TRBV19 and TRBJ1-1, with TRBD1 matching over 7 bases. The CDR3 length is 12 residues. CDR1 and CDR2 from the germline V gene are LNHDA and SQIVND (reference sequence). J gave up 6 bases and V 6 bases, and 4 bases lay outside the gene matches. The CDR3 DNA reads TGTGCCAGTAGGGCAGGGACAGCTGAAGCTTTCTTT. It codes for CASRAGTAEAFF.